The 28 T cell receptor beta chains listed next were all sequenced from one sample in a study of beta chain features in type 1 diabetes. Sequenced material consisted of expressed TCRB transcripts (all of the isolated RNA was reverse transcribed). Sequenced by immunoSEQ multiplex PCR; TCRdb stores in-frame clones only, minus some. This sample yields 160,000 or so clones, of which 50% to 70% are seen a single time; about 0.089% belongs to the top ten. Notes on the study in general: Moderately but significantly shorter TCRB CDR3s were found in Type 1 diabetes patients in all four CD4+ subsets.

These TCRs' antigens remain unknown. What was sequenced was naive CD4+ T cells from blood. Source of these receptors: a man aged 25 to 45 with type 1 diabetes.

The chain carries TRBV6-5 and TRBJ2-5, with 7 bases fitting TRBD2. The germline gives CDR1 MNHEY, CDR2 SVGAGI. The CDR3 spans 16 residues. V shed 0 bases, J shed 3 bases, and the junction held 7 bases outside the gene matches. CDR3 region: CASSYSIGAGEETQYF. Written as DNA, the CDR3 is TGTGCCAGCAGTTACTCGATAGGGGCGGGGGAAGAGACCCAGTACTTC.

In this sample, this clone turned up a few times. The genes are TRBV30 and TRBJ1-5; no firm D call. Germline V gene lookup returns CDR1 GTSNPN and CDR2 SVGIG (reference sequence). The CDR3 has 13 amino acids. V was cut by 0 bases and J by 12 bases, with 15 bases left in between. CDR3 nucleotides: TGTGCCTGGAGTGTACTCGGGTCCCTCGACCAGCATTTT. Its protein product is CAWSVLGSLDQHF.

CDR3 DNA: TGTGCCAGCAGTTTAATTCGGGACAGGGGATCACCCCTCCACTTT. This sequence encodes CASSLIRDRGSPLHF. The J gene is TRBJ1-6, the V gene TRBV28; 10 bases agree with TRBD1. Trimming at V came to 2 bases and at J to 10 bases, leaving 5 bases not matched to a gene. Germline CDR1 MDHEN, CDR2 SYDVKM. CDR3 length equals 15 residues.

The CDR3 reads CASSLLMGSDGYTF. CDR3 nucleotide sequence: TGTGCCAGCAGCTTATTAATGGGCTCGGATGGCTACACCTTC. The V call is TRBV7-9, the J call TRBJ1-2; D not certain. CDR1 and CDR2 (germline): SEHNR, FQNEAQ (reference sequence). Trimming shortened V by 2 bases and J by 6 bases, and 13 bases separated the two germline ends. There are 14 residues in the CDR3.

This sequence joins TRBV7-8 and TRBJ2-6; D possibly matches TRBD1 or TRBD2 (5 bases each). The CDR3 is made up of 18 amino acids. The germline V gene encodes CDR1 SGHVS and CDR2 FQNEAQ. Between the trimmed V and J ends, which lost 5 bases and 1 base, there was a span of 18 bases. As DNA, the CDR3 is TGTGCCAGCAGCCTAAGTCGTGGGGACCTTTCTGGGGCCAACGTCCTGACTTTC. Its protein product is CASSLSRGDLSGANVLTF.

Comments on this clone: Other DNA variants within this sample encode the same CDR3. The chain joins TRBV4-3 to TRBJ1-1; no definite D call. The CDR3 contains 15 residues. The V and J ends lost 0 bases and 0 bases respectively, with 8 bases between them. Per the germline V gene, CDR1 is LGHNA and CDR2 is YSLEER. CDR3 amino acids: CASSQDQGMNTEAFF. The DNA of the CDR3 is TGCGCCAGCAGCCAAGATCAAGGTATGAACACTGAAGCTTTCTTT.

The chain joins TRBV11-2 to TRBJ2-1, with no clear D. This CDR3 has 12 residues. Between the trimmed V and J ends, which lost 1 base and 9 bases, there was a span of 7 bases. Germline values: CDR1 SGHAT, CDR2 FQNNGV. The CDR3 loop is CASSLGAPEQFF. CDR3 DNA: TGTGCCAGCAGCTTAGGAGCCCCTGAGCAGTTCTTC.

The chain is built from TRBV14 and TRBJ1-6, with D maybe TRBD1 (5 bases). Trimming removed 4 bases at V and 9 bases at J, with 16 bases between. Looked up from germline, CDR1 is SGHDN and CDR2 is FVKESK. The CDR3 length is 15 residues. The CDR3 is CASSRRDGASSPLHF. The CDR3 bases are TGTGCCAGCAGCCGGAGGGACGGAGCATCTTCACCCCTCCACTTT.

The V gene is TRBV25-1, the J gene TRBJ1-5, with 9 bases matching TRBD1. The CDR3 sequence is 16 residues long. Losses at the gene ends were 6 bases for V and 8 bases for J; bases not matched to a gene: 14. The germline gives CDR1 MGHDK, CDR2 SYGVNS. The CDR3, as DNA: TGTGCCAGCAGCGAAGGGTCGGGACAGGGTGTCAAGCCCCAGCATTTT. This translates into CASSEGSGQGVKPQHF.

The genes are TRBV29-1 and TRBJ2-1; 7 positions match TRBD1. The CDR3 consists of 13 residues. The V gene end was trimmed by 7 bases and the J gene end by 2 bases; junction bases not matched to a gene: 5. The germline V gene has CDR1 SQVTM and CDR2 ANQGSEA. In DNA form, the CDR3 reads TGCAGCGGGGGGACAGCCCCCTACAATGAGCAGTTCTTC. Translation gives CSGGTAPYNEQFF.

This clone has only a few counts. The chain couples TRBV5-4 to TRBJ1-1, with 9 bases that match TRBD1. J lost 8 bases, V lost 5 bases, and 7 bases had no gene match. CDR3 length: 13 residues. CDR1 and CDR2 (germline): SGHNT, YYREEE (reference sequence). CDR3 residues: CASRAGTGTEAFF. CDR3 nucleotide sequence: TGTGCCAGCAGGGCCGGGACAGGGACCGAAGCTTTCTTT.

The chain uses TRBV7-9 and TRBJ2-7; TRBD1 agrees at 8 bases. Germline CDR1 SEHNR, CDR2 FQNEAQ (reference sequence). The J segment lost 0 bases and the V segment lost 4 bases, leaving 5 bases of the junction unmatched. The CDR3 has 15 residues. The CDR3 spells CASSSGQGSSYEQYF. As DNA, the CDR3 is TGTGCCAGCAGCTCCGGACAGGGCAGCTCCTACGAGCAGTACTTC.

The chain links TRBV30 to TRBJ1-2, with 8 bases that match TRBD1. The CDR3 extends over 11 amino acids. Germline V lookup: CDR1 GTSNPN, CDR2 SVGIG (reference sequence). Trimming took 4 bases from V and 7 from J; bases not matched to a gene: 2. CDR3 coding DNA: TGTGCCTGGAACACAGGGGGTGGCTACACCTTC. Its translation is CAWNTGGGYTF.

The chain joins TRBV7-2 to TRBJ2-2; D is ambiguous. This CDR3 has 16 amino acids. Deletions cut 2 bases from V and 0 bases from J, with 10 bases between. Per the germline V gene, CDR1 is SGHTA and CDR2 is FQGNSA. The CDR3 is CASSLKYRANTGELFF. The CDR3 nucleotides read TGTGCCAGCAGCTTAAAGTACAGAGCGAACACCGGGGAGCTGTTTTTT.

V is TRBV7-9 and J is TRBJ1-2, with TRBD1 identical over 7 bases. This CDR3 comprises 13 residues. Germline-derived CDR1 and CDR2 are SEHNR and FQNEAQ (reference sequence). V dropped 4 bases and J dropped 6; count of bases not matched to a gene: 5. This CDR3 reads CASSSTGDHGYTF. The CDR3, as DNA: TGTGCCAGCAGCTCAACAGGGGACCATGGCTACACCTTC.

There are a few counts of this clone. The V and J genes are TRBV9 and TRBJ1-3; D remains ambiguous. The CDR3 sequence is 15 residues long. From germline, CDR1 is SGDLS and CDR2 YYNGEE. V was pared by 0 bases and J by 0 bases, with 7 bases between. Here the CDR3 DNA reads TGTGCCAGCAGCGTAGCGTTGAACTCTGGAAACACCATATATTTT. It codes for CASSVALNSGNTIYF.

The chain combines TRBV7-9 with TRBJ1-4; 8 bases fit TRBD1. The CDR3 runs to 16 residues. The ends lost 5 bases at V and 5 bases at J; junction bases unmatched: 10. Germline CDR1 and CDR2: SEHNR and FQNEAQ (reference sequence). The CDR3: CASSIGQGGTNEKLFF. The CDR3 DNA reads as TGTGCCAGCAGCATCGGACAGGGCGGGACAAATGAAAAACTGTTTTTT.

The CDR3 sequence is CASSPTGTTNAETQYF. The CDR3 coding sequence is TGTGCCAGCAGCCCTACTGGGACTACGAACGCAGAGACCCAGTACTTC. The J gene is TRBJ2-5, the V gene TRBV9, with 7 bases identical to TRBD2. V was clipped by 4 bases and J by 4 bases; unmatched bases: 13. The CDR3 is 16 residues long. CDR1 SGDLS and CDR2 YYNGEE come from the germline V gene.

This clone is a singleton in its sample. The chain has TRBV5-1 and TRBJ2-3; tentative D call: TRBD1 (5 bases). This CDR3 is built from 14 residues. Germline V gene sequence: CDR1 SGHRS, CDR2 YFSETQ. V was trimmed by 1 base and J by 4 bases, leaving 10 bases between them. The CDR3 loop is CASSLRTGPDTQYF. CDR3 DNA sequence: TGCGCCAGCAGCTTGCGCACAGGCCCAGATACGCAGTATTTT.

The V call is TRBV11-2, the J call TRBJ2-7; D may be TRBD1 (6 bases). This CDR3 region has 13 residues. The V gene lost 4 bases and the J gene lost 6 bases, with 13 bases spanning the gap. Germline V gene lookup returns CDR1 SGHAT and CDR2 FQNNGV. This CDR3 reads CASSSNRAFEQYF. CDR3 coding DNA: TGTGCCAGCAGCTCGAACAGGGCCTTCGAGCAGTACTTC.

This clone was observed a handful of times. This chain joins TRBV7-2 and TRBJ2-7; no clear D. The V end was cut by 5 bases, the J end by 3 bases, with 5 bases between. Looked up from germline, CDR1 is SGHTA and CDR2 is FQGNSA. CDR3 length: 11 residues. CDR3 DNA: TGTGCCAGCAGCCCAAACTACGAGCAGTACTTC. Translated, it gives CASSPNYEQYF.

The V call is TRBV7-2, the J call TRBJ2-3; TRBD1 aligns across 7 bases. J lost 3 bases, V lost 5 bases, and 5 bases had no gene match. The CDR3 extends over 14 amino acids. Germline CDR1 is SGHTA and CDR2 is FQGNSA. CDR3 protein: CASSPGTATDTQYF. CDR3 bases: TGTGCCAGCAGCCCGGGGACAGCTACAGATACGCAGTATTTT.

The chain uses TRBV6-4 and TRBJ2-1, with D perhaps TRBD2 (6 bases). The germline V gene has CDR1 MRHNA and CDR2 SNTAGT. V lost 2 bases and J lost 4, with 12 bases in between. The CDR3 consists of 15 residues. CDR3 coding DNA: TGTGCCAGCAGTGACCGGGGGTCCCTATACAATGAGCAGTTCTTC. As protein: CASSDRGSLYNEQFF.

The chain joins TRBV4-1 to TRBJ2-3; D is ambiguous. Trimming took off 0 bases at V and 1 base at J, with 5 bases between the two ends. The CDR3 length is 14 residues. Germline V gives CDR1 MGHRA, CDR2 YSYEKL. CDR3 in DNA: TGCGCCAGCAGCCAAGAAGCACGCACAGATACGCAGTATTTT. Amino acids: CASSQEARTDTQYF.

This clone occurred a few times. V usage is TRBV30 and J usage is TRBJ2-5; 10 bases line up with TRBD2. Germline CDR1 GTSNPN, CDR2 SVGIG (reference sequence). This CDR3 contains 15 residues. Trimming cost V 2 bases and J 2 bases; bases outside gene matches: 5. The DNA of the CDR3 is TGTGCCTGGAGTTTCCGGACTAGCGGACAAGAGACCCAGTACTTC. Encoded protein: CAWSFRTSGQETQYF.

The chain joins TRBV7-9 to TRBJ2-2; D remains ambiguous. This CDR3 contains 13 residues. The germline gives CDR1 SEHNR, CDR2 FQNEAQ (reference sequence). V was shortened by 7 bases and J by 4 bases, with 10 bases between the two germline ends. The CDR3 is CASNPLPTGELFF. The CDR3 bases are TGTGCCAGCAACCCCCTCCCCACCGGGGAGCTGTTTTTT.

The chain links TRBV7-9 to TRBJ1-4, with 7 bases fitting TRBD1. The V gene's germline CDR1 is SEHNR and CDR2 FQNEAQ (reference sequence). V dropped 4 bases and J dropped 3; count of bases not matched to a gene: 8. This CDR3 spans 16 amino acids. CDR3 loop: CASSSGEGQSNEKLFF. CDR3 nucleotide sequence: TGTGCCAGCAGCTCGGGGGAGGGACAGTCTAATGAAAAACTGTTTTTT. The whole variable domain, remainder taken from reference TRBV7-9 and TRBJ1-4, is DTGVSQNPRHKITKRGQNVTFRCDPISEHNRLYWYRQTLGQGPEFLTYFQNEAQLEKSRLLSDRFSAERPKGSFSTLEIQRTEQGDSAMYLCASSSGEGQSNEKLFFGSGTQLSVL.

The chain has TRBV9 and TRBJ2-7; 7 nucleotides align to TRBD2. V was pared by 7 bases and J by 4 bases, with 8 bases of the junction left unmatched. CDR1 and CDR2 (germline): SGDLS, YYNGEE. The CDR3 extends over 13 amino acids. CDR3 sequence: CASGREGLYEQYF. CDR3 DNA: TGTGCCAGCGGAAGGGAGGGATTGTACGAGCAGTACTTC. The variable domain in full, with the rest retrieved from reference TRBV9 and TRBJ2-7, is DSGVTQTPKHLITATGQRVTLRCSPRSGDLSVYWYQQSLDQGLQFLIQYYNGEERAKGNILERFSAQQFPDLHSELNLSSLELGDSALYFCASGREGLYEQYFGPGTRLTVT.